This T cell receptor beta chain was sequenced during a study of human T cells and chemical hapten exposure. Background on the study: During the approximately 25-week study period, patients had diphenylcyclopropenone applied to the scalp every week.

In its sample, this clonotype was seen many times. Antigen: not known. Study-level findings and limits: A positive correlation with patch test score was shown by PT1 expanded TCR counts.

Time point indicated: pre-sensitization, week 0. Treatment: therapeutic diphenylcyclopropenone sensitization with weekly scalp DPC. The study extracted total RNA from unfractionated whole blood. Phlebotomy was performed prior to application of every patch test. TCRdb reprocessed the RACE reads with MiXCR, giving one entry per CDR3 protein. The top ten hold 27% of the sample, which has roughly 36,000 distinct CDR3 sequences, about 9.4% seen once. This CDR3 contains 16 residues. From germline, CDR1 is LGHNA and CDR2 YNFKEQ. The V segment lost 0 bases and the J segment 7 bases; nucleotides outside the gene matches: 7.

The V and J genes are TRBV4-2 and TRBJ2-2; 8 positions match TRBD2. Sample: whole blood, taken in connection with sensitization to the hapten diphenylcyclopropenone (DPC). This TCR was recovered from a man in his forties or fifties with alopecia areata. Some clones in this sample may be carry-over from other donors' samples. CDR3 bases: TGTGCCAGCAGCCAAGAGGGGACCAGCGGGGGCGGGGAGCTGTTTTTT. This sequence encodes CASSQEGTSGGGELFF.